One and the same sample provided the 20 T cell receptor beta chains below, sequenced in a study of OX40 agonist ivuxolimab in advanced cancers. Sequencing used immunoSEQ multiplex PCR; TCRdb keeps in-frame clones, though not all of them. The table includes 25,000 to 30,000 clones, 90% detected once. Sequencing was performed on CD4+ or CD8+ T cells sorted from blood, taken in a trial of the OX40 agonist ivuxolimab. The receptors derive from an adult with an advanced solid tumor such as melanoma, head and neck, liver or kidney cancer.

This clone showed up just once. The J gene is TRBJ2-1, the V gene TRBV30, with D uncertain. The CDR3 is 13 amino acids. Germline values: CDR1 GTSNPN, CDR2 SVGIG (reference sequence). Trimming left V 3 bases short and J 0 bases short, with 6 bases between. CDR3: CAWRRSSYNEQFF. The DNA of the CDR3 is TGTGCCTGGAGGAGGAGCTCCTACAATGAGCAGTTCTTC. Variable domain in full (rest from reference TRBV30 and TRBJ2-1): SQTIHQWPATLVQPVGSPLSLECTVEGTSNPNLYWYRQAAGRGLQLLFYSVGIGQISSEVPQNLSASRPQDRQFILSSKKLLLSDSGFYLCAWRRSSYNEQFFGPGTRLTVL.

The chain links TRBV13 to TRBJ2-1; 12 bases align to TRBD2. J was trimmed by 0 bases and V by 1 base; bases with no gene match: 7. From germline, CDR1 is PRHDT and CDR2 FYEKMQ (reference sequence). CDR3 size: 19 residues. As DNA, the CDR3 is TGTGCCAGCAGCTTAGTCGCTAGCGGGGGGGGGCACTCCTACAATGAGCAGTTCTTC. This codes for CASSLVASGGGHSYNEQFF.

V is TRBV7-6 and J is TRBJ2-1, with TRBD2 identical over 9 bases. CDR3 size: 17 residues. V dropped 1 base and J dropped 0; count of bases not matched to a gene: 4. The germline V gene encodes CDR1 SGHVS and CDR2 FNYEAQ. The CDR3 nucleotides are TGTGCCAGCAGCTTAGGGGCTAGCGGGGCCTCCTACAATGAGCAGTTCTTC. Translation: CASSLGASGASYNEQFF.

The chain is built from TRBV5-5 and TRBJ2-3; TRBD2 aligns across 9 bases. The CDR3 is 17 amino acids. With V trimmed by 5 bases and J by 1 base, 11 bases remained unmatched. CDR1 SGHKS and CDR2 YYEKEE come from the germline V gene (reference sequence). CDR3 sequence: CASSRLAAARGTDTQYF. Here the CDR3 DNA reads TGTGCCAGCAGTCGACTAGCGGCAGCCCGCGGCACAGATACGCAGTATTTT.

The chain is built from TRBV4-1 and TRBJ1-2; D is ambiguous. CDR1 and CDR2 from the germline V gene are MGHRA and YSYEKL. The V end was cut by 0 bases, the J end by 8 bases, with 7 bases between. This CDR3 has 12 amino acids. The CDR3 DNA sequence: TGCGCCAGCAGCCAAGATCTTCGCGGCTACACCTTC. Encoded protein: CASSQDLRGYTF.

This chain links TRBV27 with TRBJ1-2, with unresolved D. The CDR3 has 14 amino acids. CDR1 MNHEY and CDR2 SMNVEV come from the germline V gene (reference sequence). Trimming cost V 5 bases and J 0 bases, with 10 bases left between them. CDR3 protein: CASSPPRPNYGYTF. In DNA, the CDR3 is TGTGCCAGCAGTCCCCCGAGGCCTAACTATGGCTACACCTTC.

The genes are TRBV7-9 and TRBJ2-7, with TRBD2 as a possible D gene (6 bases). This CDR3 comprises 14 residues. Trimming removed 5 bases from V and 6 bases from J, with 17 bases in between. Looked up from germline, CDR1 is SEHNR and CDR2 is FQNEAQ (reference sequence). CDR3 amino acids: CASSPVQRALEQYF. The CDR3 coding sequence is TGTGCCAGCAGCCCCGTGCAGCGGGCCCTCGAGCAGTACTTC. The whole variable domain, filled in from reference TRBV7-9 and TRBJ2-7, reads DTGVSQNPRHKITKRGQNVTFRCDPISEHNRLYWYRQTLGQGPEFLTYFQNEAQLEKSRLLSDRFSAERPKGSFSTLEIQRTEQGDSAMYLCASSPVQRALEQYFGPGTRLTVT.

The chain is built from TRBV19 and TRBJ2-7, with a possible D match to TRBD2 (6 bases). Germline lookup yields CDR1 LNHDA and CDR2 SQIVND (reference sequence). V was cut by 3 bases and J by 2 bases, with 11 bases left in between. The CDR3 sequence is 14 residues long. The CDR3 nucleotides are TGTGCCAGTAGTATCACCCCGGGAGCCTACGAGCAGTACTTC. Protein product: CASSITPGAYEQYF.

As DNA, the CDR3 is TGTGCCAGCAGTGATGGACTAGCGGGAGCTTACGAGCAGTACTTC. It translates to CASSDGLAGAYEQYF. V usage is TRBV6-1 and J usage is TRBJ2-7; TRBD2 agrees at 13 bases. Germline V gives CDR1 MNHNS, CDR2 SASEGT. The CDR3 length is 15 residues. After removal of 3 bases from V and 4 bases from J, the junction contained 3 bases not matched to a gene.

V usage is TRBV5-8 and J usage is TRBJ2-7; 7 bases are a match to TRBD2. CDR3 length: 15 amino acids. V was clipped by 4 bases and J by 2 bases; unmatched bases: 9. CDR1 and CDR2 (germline): SGHTS, YDEGEE. CDR3 sequence: CASSVGTTPTYEQYF. In DNA, the CDR3 is TGTGCCAGCAGCGTGGGGACTACCCCGACCTACGAGCAGTACTTC. Looking up the rest from reference TRBV5-8 and TRBJ2-7 gives the full variable domain: EAGVTQSPTHLIKTRGQQATLRCSPISGHTSVYWYQQALGLGLQFLLWYDEGEERNRGNFPPRFSGRQFPNYSSELNVNALELEDSALYLCASSVGTTPTYEQYFGPGTRLTVT.

The V and J genes are TRBV5-1 and TRBJ2-3, with TRBD2 matching 12 bases. Trimming cost V 0 bases and J 4 bases; bases outside gene matches: 3. The CDR3 loop spans 16 amino acids. CDR1 and CDR2 (germline): SGHRS, YFSETQ. CDR3 in DNA: TGCGCCAGCAGCTTGGAACTAGCGGGAGGATCAGATACGCAGTATTTT. This translates into CASSLELAGGSDTQYF.

The chain is built from TRBV29-1 and TRBJ2-7; 15 nucleotides match TRBD2. V shed 6 bases, J shed 1 base, and the junction held 10 bases outside the gene matches. The CDR3 contains 17 residues. Germline assignment: CDR1 SQVTM and CDR2 ANQGSEA. The chain's CDR3 is CSVDGLAGGPRSYEQYF. The CDR3 DNA sequence: TGCAGCGTGGACGGACTAGCGGGAGGGCCCAGGTCCTACGAGCAGTACTTC.

The CDR3: CASSVYAGGPQDTQYF. CDR3 DNA sequence: TGTGCCAGCAGTGTGTATGCGGGAGGGCCCCAAGATACGCAGTATTTT. V and J are TRBV2 and TRBJ2-3; 9 bases agree with TRBD2. Germline V lookup: CDR1 SNHLY, CDR2 FYNNEI. V lost 4 bases, J lost 5 bases, and 10 bases stayed unmatched. The CDR3 extends over 16 amino acids. Filled out from reference TRBV2 and TRBJ2-3, the complete variable domain reads EPEVTQTPSHQVTQMGQEVILRCVPISNHLYFYWYRQILGQKVEFLVSFYNNEISEKSEIFDDQFSVERPDGSNFTLKIRSTKLEDSAMYFCASSVYAGGPQDTQYFGPGTRLTVL.

The CDR3 loop is CASSQSNLKTGGKGMNTEAFF. The DNA for the CDR3 is TGCGCCAGCAGTCAATCGAACTTAAAGACAGGGGGCAAGGGGATGAACACTGAAGCTTTCTTT. V usage is TRBV23-1 and J usage is TRBJ1-1; TRBD1 aligns across 10 bases. TRBV23-1 is marked as an open reading frame, function uncertain. This CDR3 contains 21 residues. With 0 bases clipped from V and 0 bases from J, the junction kept 16 bases outside the gene matches.

The CDR3 region is CAWGLGTGELFF. For the CDR3, the DNA is TGTGCCTGGGGGCTCGGCACCGGGGAGCTGTTTTTT. The rearrangement links TRBV30 to TRBJ2-2; D is unresolved. Trimming removed 5 bases from V and 4 bases from J, with 8 bases in between. The CDR3 is 12 amino acids. CDR1 is GTSNPN and CDR2 is SVGIG in the germline V gene (reference sequence).

The chain couples TRBV19 to TRBJ1-5; D is ambiguous. The CDR3 loop spans 13 amino acids. Trimming pared 5 bases from V and 3 bases from J, leaving 8 bases between. Germline loops: CDR1 LNHDA, CDR2 SQIVND (reference sequence). Here the CDR3 DNA reads TGTGCCAGTAGTCAGCTACTCAATCAGCCCCAGCATTTT. Amino acid sequence: CASSQLLNQPQHF.

The CDR3 sequence: CASSYRDSYEKLFF. CDR3 coding DNA: TGTGCCAGCAGTTACCGGGACAGTTATGAAAAACTGTTTTTT. The V and J genes are TRBV7-8 and TRBJ1-4; TRBD1 matches at 7 bases. The CDR3 consists of 14 residues. Per the germline V gene, CDR1 is SGHVS and CDR2 is FQNEAQ. V gave up 6 bases and J gave up 6 bases; unmatched junction bases: 7.

The V gene is TRBV29-1, the J gene TRBJ2-7, with TRBD1 matching over 9 bases. CDR1 is SQVTM, CDR2 ANQGSEA, per germline. This CDR3 is built from 12 residues. The V segment lost 7 bases and the J segment 3 bases; nucleotides outside the gene matches: 4. CDR3 nucleotide sequence: TGCAGCGGACGACAGGGGGGCTACGAGCAGTACTTC. Encoded protein: CSGRQGGYEQYF.

V is TRBV19 and J is TRBJ1-2; D unresolved. CDR1 is LNHDA, CDR2 SQIVND, per germline (reference sequence). This CDR3 contains 13 residues. V lost 5 bases and J lost 5, with 12 bases in between. The CDR3 coding sequence is TGTGCCAGTAGTTCCGGGTCCCCATATGGCTACACCTTC. Translation: CASSSGSPYGYTF.

This clone has a handful of counts. The chain combines TRBV11-2 with TRBJ2-7; 11 bases fit TRBD2. CDR1 and CDR2 from the germline V gene are SGHAT and FQNNGV. V lost 2 bases, J lost 2 bases, and 2 bases stayed unmatched. The CDR3 extends over 15 amino acids. The CDR3 loop is CASSLRLAGTYEQYF. CDR3 nucleotide sequence: TGTGCCAGCAGCTTACGACTAGCGGGGACCTACGAGCAGTACTTC. The complete variable domain, with remaining parts taken from reference TRBV11-2 and TRBJ2-7, reads EAGVAQSPRYKIIEKRQSVAFWCNPISGHATLYWYQQILGQGPKLLIQFQNNGVVDDSQLPKDRFSAERLKGVDSTLKIQPAKLEDSAVYLCASSLRLAGTYEQYFGPGTRLTVT.